This section outlines one T cell receptor (beta chain) sequence together with its context. The data were obtained in a study of blood T cell repertoires in COVID-19. About the study: From T cells, B-cell-depleted T cells, or PBMCs came the material, which was cDNA or gDNA.

Per the study methods: Estimates of nucleated cell counts were drawn from the amplification of reference gene primers. The table came from immunoSEQ multiplex PCR; TCRdb's copy has only in-frame clones and leaves some out. The V and J calls and clone size come from that table; D and trimming were worked out from the DNA. The sample records over 250,000 clones, 65% to 90% being singletons. Input material: peripheral blood. The receptor's source is a man aged 50-60 years with active or convalescent COVID-19.

CDR3 in DNA: TGCGGGGGAGGAGGGAGTGGGTTTGAGACCCAGTACTTC. It is translated as CGGGGSGFETQYF. The J gene is TRBJ2-5, the V gene TRBV29-1; weak D call: TRBD2 (6 bases). The germline V gene encodes CDR1 SQVTM and CDR2 ANQGSEA. The CDR3 length is 13 residues.